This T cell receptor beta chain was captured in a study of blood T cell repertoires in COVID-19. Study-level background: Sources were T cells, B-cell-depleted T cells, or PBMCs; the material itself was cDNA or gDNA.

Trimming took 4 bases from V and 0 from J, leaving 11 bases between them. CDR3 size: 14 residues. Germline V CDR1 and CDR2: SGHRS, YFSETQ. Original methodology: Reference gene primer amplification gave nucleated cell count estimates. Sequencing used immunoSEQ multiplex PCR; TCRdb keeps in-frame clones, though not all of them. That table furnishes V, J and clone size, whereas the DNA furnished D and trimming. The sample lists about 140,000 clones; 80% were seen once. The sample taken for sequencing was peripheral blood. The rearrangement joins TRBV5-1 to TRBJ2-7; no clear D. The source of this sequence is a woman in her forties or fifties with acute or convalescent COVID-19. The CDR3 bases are TGCGCCAGCAGCGCATCCGGGTACTCCTACGAGCAGTACTTC. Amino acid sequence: CASSASGYSYEQYF.